The 15 T cell receptor beta chains below come from one sample, sequenced in a study of T cell changes during pregnancy in multiple sclerosis. Method: immunoSEQ multiplex PCR; TCRdb's copy keeps in-frame clones and lacks some. The repertoire consists of under 50,000 clones, with 95% occurring once and the leading ten covering 5.5% to 7.5%. The input for sequencing was CD8+ T cells from peripheral blood mononuclear cells, taken in the first trimester of pregnancy. These receptors were obtained from a female donor with multiple sclerosis, enrolled in a pregnancy study.

The gene calls are TRBV27 and TRBJ2-5, with D perhaps TRBD1 (7 bases). The CDR3 is 13 amino acids. The V and J ends lost 6 bases and 4 bases respectively, with 12 bases between them. The V gene's germline CDR1 is MNHEY and CDR2 SMNVEV (reference sequence). Here the CDR3 DNA reads TGTGCCAGCAGCAGGGGGGTCCGAGAGACCCAGTACTTC. This sequence encodes CASSRGVRETQYF.

The chain employs TRBV13 and TRBJ2-7, with 8 bases fitting TRBD1. With 6 bases clipped from V and 7 bases from J, the junction kept 14 bases outside the gene matches. There are 15 residues in the CDR3. The germline gives CDR1 PRHDT, CDR2 FYEKMQ (reference sequence). DNA for the CDR3: TGTGCCAGCAGTCGTTTCCAGGGGGCCCTGGAGGAGCAGTACTTC. Its protein product is CASSRFQGALEEQYF.

J is TRBJ2-7 and V is TRBV6-1; 11 nucleotides agree with TRBD1. Germline-derived CDR1 and CDR2 are MNHNS and SASEGT. J was trimmed by 5 bases and V by 2 bases; bases with no gene match: 5. This CDR3 contains 15 residues. The CDR3 loop reads CASSERTGGIDEQYF. The CDR3 nucleotides read TGTGCCAGCAGTGAAAGGACAGGGGGCATCGACGAGCAGTACTTC.

The chain employs TRBV4-2 and TRBJ2-7, with TRBD2 matching over 12 bases. V was clipped by 4 bases and J by 0 bases; unmatched bases: 10. The CDR3 contains 18 residues. CDR1 and CDR2 from the germline V gene are LGHNA and YNFKEQ. The CDR3 nucleotides are TGTGCCAGCAGCCTCCAAGGACTAGCGGGGCCTAGCTCCTACGAGCAGTACTTC. This codes for CASSLQGLAGPSSYEQYF.

The chain couples TRBV27 to TRBJ1-2; the D is unclear. CDR1 and CDR2 (germline): MNHEY, SMNVEV (reference sequence). CDR3 length equals 16 residues. V shed 4 bases and J shed 5 bases, with 20 bases lying between them. CDR3 region: CASSYGLDPLSYGYTF. The DNA for the CDR3 is TGTGCCAGCAGTTATGGTTTAGATCCCCTAAGTTATGGCTACACCTTC.

The chain couples TRBV19 to TRBJ1-5; 7 bases match TRBD1. CDR1 and CDR2 from the germline V gene are LNHDA and SQIVND (reference sequence). This CDR3 spans 13 amino acids. Trimming removed 7 bases from V and 4 bases from J; junction bases left unmatched: 4. The DNA for the CDR3 is TGTGCCAGTAACCCAGGGGGGAATCAGCCCCAGCATTTT. Translation: CASNPGGNQPQHF. Together with reference TRBV19 and TRBJ1-5, the CDR3 gives the full variable domain: DGGITQSPKYLFRKEGQNVTLSCEQNLNHDAMYWYRQDPGQGLRLIYYSQIVNDFQKGDIAEGYSVSREKKESFPLTVTSAQKNPTAFYLCASNPGGNQPQHFGDGTRLSIL.

The CDR3 sequence is CASGDRDYGYTF. CDR3 bases: TGTGCCAGCGGCGACAGGGACTATGGCTACACCTTC. V gene TRBV2 combines with J gene TRBJ1-2; 7 bases are shared with TRBD1. This CDR3 region has 12 residues. CDR1 and CDR2 from the germline V gene are SNHLY and FYNNEI. V gave up 8 bases and J gave up 3 bases; unmatched junction bases: 3.

About this clone: The same CDR3 is also encoded by other DNA sequences in this sample. The genes are TRBV27 and TRBJ2-7; 8 nucleotides agree with TRBD1. Germline CDR1 MNHEY, CDR2 SMNVEV (reference sequence). Trimming removed 4 bases from V and 1 base from J; junction bases left unmatched: 9. The length of the CDR3 is 16 residues. The CDR3 DNA follows: TGTGCCAGCAGTTCCCTCCCCGGACAGGGTTCCTACGAGCAGTACTTC. This sequence encodes CASSSLPGQGSYEQYF.

The CDR3 bases are TGTGCCACCAGCAGAGAAGGGGGCGATGAGCAGTTCTTC. Protein product: CATSREGGDEQFF. The genes are TRBV15 and TRBJ2-1, with 7 bases fitting TRBD1. The CDR3 spans 13 residues. V lost 0 bases, J lost 8 bases, and 1 base stayed unmatched. Per the germline V gene, CDR1 is LNHNV and CDR2 is YYDKDF (reference sequence).

The chain links TRBV9 to TRBJ1-1; 7 nucleotides agree with TRBD1. CDR1 and CDR2 (germline): SGDLS, YYNGEE. This CDR3 comprises 13 residues. Germline trimming cut 3 bases from V and 1 base from J; bases unmatched to any gene: 0. CDR3 sequence reads: CASSGQGNTEAFF. CDR3 in DNA: TGTGCCAGCAGCGGACAGGGGAACACTGAAGCTTTCTTT.

The gene calls are TRBV28 and TRBJ2-7, with 9 bases that match TRBD1. Trimming removed 8 bases from V and 7 bases from J; junction bases left unmatched: 9. This CDR3 region has 13 residues. In germline, CDR1 is MDHEN, CDR2 SYDVKM. The CDR3 sequence is CASAGTGNREQYF. The CDR3 DNA reads as TGTGCCAGCGCCGGGACAGGGAACCGGGAGCAGTACTTC.

The CDR3 here is CASSEVAGEQETQYF. The CDR3, as DNA: TGTGCCAGCAGTGAAGTTGCAGGGGAACAAGAGACCCAGTACTTC. The chain is built from TRBV6-1 and TRBJ2-5, with a tentative D call TRBD1 (6 bases). Trimming stripped 1 base from V and 2 bases from J, with 11 bases between. The CDR3 runs 15 residues. CDR1 and CDR2 (germline): MNHNS, SASEGT.

The rearrangement joins TRBV4-1 to TRBJ2-7; TRBD2 agrees at 8 bases. The J segment lost 3 bases and the V segment lost 3 bases, leaving 1 base of the junction unmatched. There are 13 residues in the CDR3. Germline CDR1 MGHRA, CDR2 YSYEKL. DNA of the CDR3: TGCGCCAGCAGCCAGGGACTAGGCTACGAGCAGTACTTC. Protein: CASSQGLGYEQYF.

The chain's CDR3 is CASSLSGGSGNTIYF. The CDR3 DNA sequence: TGTGCCAGTTCTCTTTCCGGGGGGTCTGGAAACACCATATATTTT. The rearrangement joins TRBV19 to TRBJ1-3; a possible D gene is TRBD1 (5 bases). V shed 8 bases and J shed 1 base, with 15 bases lying between them. The CDR3 covers 15 residues. CDR1 is LNHDA, CDR2 SQIVND, per germline (reference sequence).

V gene TRBV15 combines with J gene TRBJ1-1; 7 bases agree with TRBD1. Germline V gene data show CDR1 as LNHNV and CDR2 as YYDKDF (reference sequence). The length of the CDR3 is 17 residues. The V segment lost 5 bases and the J segment 1 base; nucleotides outside the gene matches: 13. CDR3 residues: CATSGEDRVSGNTEAFF. CDR3 nucleotides: TGTGCCACCAGCGGGGAAGACAGGGTGTCTGGGAACACTGAAGCTTTCTTT.